This note documents a single T cell receptor beta chain sequence. This entry comes from a study of cytomegalovirus exposure and HLA in healthy donors. Researchers ran the PCR with 60 Vbeta and 13 Jbeta primers. Profiled with immunoSEQ multiplex PCR; TCRdb holds only in-frame clones, not every one. The sample contains some 200,000 clones, approximately 82% of which appear only once. V was cut by 6 bases and J by 7 bases, with 11 bases left in between. CDR1 and CDR2 from the germline V gene are GTSNPN and SVGIG (reference sequence). This CDR3 is 11 amino acids long. This TCR derives from a woman aged 40 to 55 in good health and CMV-seronegative. The source material was PBMCs. The chain links TRBV30 to TRBJ2-3; tentatively, D is TRBD1 (6 bases). CDR3 nucleotide sequence: TGTGCCTGCTTGGGACAAAATACGCAGTATTTT. Protein sequence: CACLGQNTQYF.